These T cell receptor beta chains were read from a single sample in a study of control samples from healthy donors and cancer patients. Assay: immunoSEQ multiplex PCR; the TCRdb copy retains only in-frame clones and omits some. The profile covers about 160,000 clones, with around 95% appearing a single time and 8.5% taken by the ten largest. Sequencing input: blood. The receptors shown here come from a woman aged 40 to 55 in good health. Each CDR3 is given with its conserved first and last residue. A D gene is named only where the DNA matches it firmly. A row's size may be missing; if present it is once, few, many or a size class.

d_call | clone_size | j_call | v_call | cdr3_nt | cdr3_aa
- | once | TRBJ2-6 | TRBV7-9 | TGTGCCAGCAGCTTAGGATGGCCCTCTGGGGCCAACGTCCTGACTTTC | CASSLGWPSGANVLTF
- | - | TRBJ2-3 | TRBV3-1/TRBV3-2 | TGTGCCAGCAGCCCCGGGACCCCTAGCACAGATACGCAGTATTTT | CASSPGTPSTDTQYF
- | - | TRBJ2-7 | TRBV2 | TGTGCCAGCTTCGTAACGGGTCGCTCCTACGAGCAGTACTTC | CASFVTGRSYEQYF
TRBD2 | - | TRBJ2-5 | TRBV20-1 | TGCAGTGCTAGTGTAGCGGGGGGGCAAGAGACCCAGTACTTC | CSASVAGGQETQYF
- | - | TRBJ1-1 | TRBV5-1 | TGCGCCAGCCGGCGGGGGATGAACACTGAAGCTTTCTTT | CASRRGMNTEAFF
- | - | TRBJ1-2 | TRBV27 | TGTGCCAGCAGTTTAGACAGGCACTATGGCTACACCTTC | CASSLDRHYGYTF
- | - | TRBJ1-1 | TRBV10-3 | TGTGCCATCAGGCAGAACACTGAAGCTTTCTTT | CAIRQNTEAFF
- | - | TRBJ2-2 | TRBV18 | TGTGCCAGCTCACCAATCCCTGTAGGCGGCGGGGAGCTGTTTTTT | CASSPIPVGGGELFF
- | - | TRBJ2-5 | TRBV7-8 | TGTGCCAGCAGCTCCCGGGTGCCTCGATCGGAGACCCAGTACTTC | CASSSRVPRSETQYF
- | - | TRBJ1-4 | TRBV15 | TGTGCCACGATACAGGGCTACCAAAATGAAAAACTGTTTTTT | CATIQGYQNEKLFF
TRBD2 | - | TRBJ2-1 | TRBV6-2/TRBV6-3 | TGTGCCAGCAGTCGTAGGGGGAAAGGGACTAGCGGGAGTCTTTACAATGAGCAGTTCTTC | CASSRRGKGTSGSLYNEQFF
TRBD1 | - | TRBJ1-4 | TRBV19 | TGTGCCAGTAGTAACCTTATCGGGACAGCTAATGAAAAACTGTTTTTT | CASSNLIGTANEKLFF
- | - | TRBJ1-5 | TRBV11-2 | TGTGCCAGCAGCTTAGGGGCCTCTTCAGCCCAGCATTTT | CASSLGASSAQHF
TRBD2 | - | TRBJ2-7 | TRBV12-5 | TGTGCTAGTGGTTCCCGGCGGGAGGCCTCCTACGAGCAGTACTTC | CASGSRREASYEQYF